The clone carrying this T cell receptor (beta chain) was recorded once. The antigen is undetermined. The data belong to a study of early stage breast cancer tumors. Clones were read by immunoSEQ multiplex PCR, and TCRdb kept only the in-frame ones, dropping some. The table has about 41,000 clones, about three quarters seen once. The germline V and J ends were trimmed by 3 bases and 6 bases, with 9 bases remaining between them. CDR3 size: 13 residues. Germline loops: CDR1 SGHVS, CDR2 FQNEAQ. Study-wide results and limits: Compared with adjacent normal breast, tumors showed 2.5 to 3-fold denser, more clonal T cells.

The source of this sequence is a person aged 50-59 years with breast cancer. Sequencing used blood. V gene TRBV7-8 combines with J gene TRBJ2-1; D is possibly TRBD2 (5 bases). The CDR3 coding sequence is TGTGCCAGCAGCTTCACTGCGGGCAATGAGCAGTTCTTC. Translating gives CASSFTAGNEQFF. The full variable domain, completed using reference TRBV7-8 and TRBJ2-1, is GAGVSQSPRYKVAKRGQDVALRCDPISGHVSLFWYQQALGQGPEFLTYFQNEAQLDKSGLPSDRFFAERPEGSVSTLKIQRTQQEDSAVYLCASSFTAGNEQFFGPGTRLTVL.